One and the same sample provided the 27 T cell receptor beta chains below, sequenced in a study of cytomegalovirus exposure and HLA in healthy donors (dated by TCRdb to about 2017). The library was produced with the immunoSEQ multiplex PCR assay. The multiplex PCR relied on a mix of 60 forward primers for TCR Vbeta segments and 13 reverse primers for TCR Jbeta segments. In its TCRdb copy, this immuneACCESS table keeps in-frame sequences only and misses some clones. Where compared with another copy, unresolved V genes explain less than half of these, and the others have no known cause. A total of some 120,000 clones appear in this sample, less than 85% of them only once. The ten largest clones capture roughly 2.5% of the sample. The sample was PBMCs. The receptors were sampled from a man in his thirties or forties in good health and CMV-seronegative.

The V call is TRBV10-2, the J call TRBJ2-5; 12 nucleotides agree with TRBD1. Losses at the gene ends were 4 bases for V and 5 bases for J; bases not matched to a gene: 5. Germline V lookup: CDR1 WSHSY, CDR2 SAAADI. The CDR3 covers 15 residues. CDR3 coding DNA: TGCGCCAGCAGTGTCGGGACAGGGGGCATGGAGACCCAGTACTTC. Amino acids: CASSVGTGGMETQYF.

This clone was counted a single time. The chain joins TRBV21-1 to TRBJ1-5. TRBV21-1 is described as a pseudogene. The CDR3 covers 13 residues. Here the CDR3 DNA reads TGTGCCAGCAGCAAAAGTGAGGGTCAGCCCCAGCATTTT. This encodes CASSKSEGQPQHF.

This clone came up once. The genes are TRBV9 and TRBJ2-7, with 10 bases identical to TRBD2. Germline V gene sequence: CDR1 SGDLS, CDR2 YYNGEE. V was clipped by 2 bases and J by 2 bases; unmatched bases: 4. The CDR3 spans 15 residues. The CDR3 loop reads CASSVSSGGPYEQYF. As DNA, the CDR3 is TGTGCCAGCAGCGTTTCTAGCGGGGGCCCCTACGAGCAGTACTTC.

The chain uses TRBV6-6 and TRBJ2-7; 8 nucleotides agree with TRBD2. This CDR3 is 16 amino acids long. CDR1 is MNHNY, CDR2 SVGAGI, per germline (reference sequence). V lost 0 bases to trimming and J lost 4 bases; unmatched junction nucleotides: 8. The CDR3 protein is CASSYSSRGGEYEQYF. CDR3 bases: TGTGCCAGCAGTTACTCGAGCCGGGGGGGGGAATACGAGCAGTACTTC.

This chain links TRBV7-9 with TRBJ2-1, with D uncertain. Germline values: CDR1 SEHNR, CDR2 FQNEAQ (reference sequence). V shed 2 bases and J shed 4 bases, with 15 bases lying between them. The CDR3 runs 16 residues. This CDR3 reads CASSLRSQEYYNEQFF. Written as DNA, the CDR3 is TGTGCCAGCAGCTTACGGTCCCAGGAATATTACAATGAGCAGTTCTTC.

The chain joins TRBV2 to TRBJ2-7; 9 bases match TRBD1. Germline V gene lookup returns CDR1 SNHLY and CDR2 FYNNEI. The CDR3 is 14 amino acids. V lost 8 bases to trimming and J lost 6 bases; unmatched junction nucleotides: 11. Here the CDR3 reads CASGAGTGFCEQYF. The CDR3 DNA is TGTGCCAGCGGAGCTGGGACAGGGTTTTGCGAGCAGTACTTC.

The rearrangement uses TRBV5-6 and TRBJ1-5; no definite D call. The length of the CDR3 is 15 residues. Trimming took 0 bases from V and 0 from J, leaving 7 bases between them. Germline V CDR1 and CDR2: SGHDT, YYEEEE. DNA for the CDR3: TGTGCCAGCAGCTTGGTTCAGGATAGCAATCAGCCCCAGCATTTT. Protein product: CASSLVQDSNQPQHF.

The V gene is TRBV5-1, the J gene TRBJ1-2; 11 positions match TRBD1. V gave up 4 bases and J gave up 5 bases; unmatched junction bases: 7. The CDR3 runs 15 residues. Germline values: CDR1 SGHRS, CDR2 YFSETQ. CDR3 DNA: TGCGCCAGCAGCGGGACAGGGGGTCTAAGTTATGGCTACACCTTC. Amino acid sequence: CASSGTGGLSYGYTF.

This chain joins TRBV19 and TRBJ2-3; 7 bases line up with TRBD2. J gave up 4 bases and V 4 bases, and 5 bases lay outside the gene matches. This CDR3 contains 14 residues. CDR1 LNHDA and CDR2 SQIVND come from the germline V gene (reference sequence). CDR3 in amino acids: CASSNEGRADTQYF. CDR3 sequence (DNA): TGTGCCAGTAGTAATGAGGGGAGGGCAGATACGCAGTATTTT. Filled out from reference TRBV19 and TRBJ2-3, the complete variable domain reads DGGITQSPKYLFRKEGQNVTLSCEQNLNHDAMYWYRQDPGQGLRLIYYSQIVNDFQKGDIAEGYSVSREKKESFPLTVTSAQKNPTAFYLCASSNEGRADTQYFGPGTRLTVL.

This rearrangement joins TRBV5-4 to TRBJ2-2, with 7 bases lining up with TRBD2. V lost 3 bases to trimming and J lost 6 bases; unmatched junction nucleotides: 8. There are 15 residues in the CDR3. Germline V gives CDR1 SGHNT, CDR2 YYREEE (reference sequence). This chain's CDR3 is CASSSRRAGAGELFF. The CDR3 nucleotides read TGTGCCAGCAGCTCCCGTCGGGCGGGAGCCGGGGAGCTGTTTTTT. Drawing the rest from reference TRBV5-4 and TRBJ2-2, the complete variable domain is ETGVTQSPTHLIKTRGQQVTLRCSSQSGHNTVSWYQQALGQGPQFIFQYYREEENGRGNFPPRFSGLQFPNYSSELNVNALELDDSALYLCASSSRRAGAGELFFGEGSRLTVL.

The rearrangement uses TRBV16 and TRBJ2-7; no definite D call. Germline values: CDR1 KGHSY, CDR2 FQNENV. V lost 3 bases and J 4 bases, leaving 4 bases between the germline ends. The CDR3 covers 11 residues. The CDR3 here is CASSHQYEQYF. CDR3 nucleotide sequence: TGTGCCAGCAGCCACCAGTACGAGCAGTACTTC.

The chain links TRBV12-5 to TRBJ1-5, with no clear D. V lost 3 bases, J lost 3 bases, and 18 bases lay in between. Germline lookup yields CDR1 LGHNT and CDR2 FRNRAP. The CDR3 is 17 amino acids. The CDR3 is CASGLTVRADYNQPQHF. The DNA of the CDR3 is TGTGCTAGTGGTTTAACGGTTCGGGCAGACTACAATCAGCCCCAGCATTTT.

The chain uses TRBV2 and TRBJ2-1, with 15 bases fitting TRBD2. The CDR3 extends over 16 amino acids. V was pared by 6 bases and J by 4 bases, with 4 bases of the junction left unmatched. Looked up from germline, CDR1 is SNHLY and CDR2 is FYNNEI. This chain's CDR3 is CASRVGTSGGYNEQFF. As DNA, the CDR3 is TGTGCCAGCAGGGTCGGGACTAGCGGGGGGTACAATGAGCAGTTCTTC.

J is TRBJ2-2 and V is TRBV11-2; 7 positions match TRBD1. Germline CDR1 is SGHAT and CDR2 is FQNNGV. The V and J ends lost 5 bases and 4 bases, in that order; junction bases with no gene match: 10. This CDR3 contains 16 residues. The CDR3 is CASSPIRGKVTGELFF. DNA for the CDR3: TGTGCCAGCAGCCCGATCAGGGGGAAAGTCACCGGGGAGCTGTTTTTT.

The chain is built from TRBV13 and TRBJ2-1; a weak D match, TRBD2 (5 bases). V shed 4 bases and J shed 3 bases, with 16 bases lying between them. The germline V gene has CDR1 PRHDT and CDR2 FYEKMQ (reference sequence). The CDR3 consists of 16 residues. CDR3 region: CASSSLGRASYNEQFF. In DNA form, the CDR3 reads TGTGCCAGCAGCTCCCTTGGGCGGGCGAGCTACAATGAGCAGTTCTTC.

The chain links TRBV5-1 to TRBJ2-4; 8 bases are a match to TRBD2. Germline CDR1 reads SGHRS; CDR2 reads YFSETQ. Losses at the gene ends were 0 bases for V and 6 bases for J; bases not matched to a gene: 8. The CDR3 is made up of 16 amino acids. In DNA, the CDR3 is TGCGCCAGCAGCTTGGCTCCGGGACTAGAGCTAAACATTCAGTACTTC. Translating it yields CASSLAPGLELNIQYF.

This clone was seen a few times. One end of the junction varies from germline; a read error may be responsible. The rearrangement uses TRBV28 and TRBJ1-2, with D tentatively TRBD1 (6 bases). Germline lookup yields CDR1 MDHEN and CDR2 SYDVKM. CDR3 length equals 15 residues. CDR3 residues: CASSADGDRLRGYPF. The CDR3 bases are TGTGCCAGCAGTGCCGACGGTGACAGGCTACGTGGCTACCCCTTC.

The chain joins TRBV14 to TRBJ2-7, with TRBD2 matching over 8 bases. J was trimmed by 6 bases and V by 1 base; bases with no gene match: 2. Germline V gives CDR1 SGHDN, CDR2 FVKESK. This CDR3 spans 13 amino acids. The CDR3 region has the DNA TGTGCCAGCAGCCAAGGGCGGGGGGCCGAGCAGTACTTC. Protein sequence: CASSQGRGAEQYF. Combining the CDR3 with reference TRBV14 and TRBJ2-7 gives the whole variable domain EAGVTQFPSHSVIEKGQTVTLRCDPISGHDNLYWYRRVMGKEIKFLLHFVKESKQDESGMPNNRFLAERTGGTYSTLKVQPAELEDSGVYFCASSQGRGAEQYFGPGTRLTVT.

DNA of the CDR3: TGTGCCTGGAGTGTACGGGTCAAACACTCTGGAAACACCATATATTTT. Amino acid sequence: CAWSVRVKHSGNTIYF. The V and J genes are TRBV30 and TRBJ1-3; D gene unclear. Trimming cost V 0 bases and J 0 bases, with 12 bases left between them. The CDR3 is 16 residues long. Germline V gene data show CDR1 as GTSNPN and CDR2 as SVGIG (reference sequence).

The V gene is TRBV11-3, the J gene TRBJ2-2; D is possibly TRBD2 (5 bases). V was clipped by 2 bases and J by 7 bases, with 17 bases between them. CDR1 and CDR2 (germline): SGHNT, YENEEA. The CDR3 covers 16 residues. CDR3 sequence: CASSLPQITRGGELFF. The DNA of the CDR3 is TGTGCCAGCAGCTTACCCCAAATCACCCGGGGCGGGGAGCTGTTTTTT.

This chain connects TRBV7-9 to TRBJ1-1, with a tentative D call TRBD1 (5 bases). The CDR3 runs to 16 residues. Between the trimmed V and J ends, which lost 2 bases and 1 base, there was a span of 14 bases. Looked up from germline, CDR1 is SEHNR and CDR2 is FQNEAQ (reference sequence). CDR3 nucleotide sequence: TGTGCCAGCAGCTTAAAGTCGACAGCCAAGAACACTGAAGCTTTCTTT. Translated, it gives CASSLKSTAKNTEAFF.

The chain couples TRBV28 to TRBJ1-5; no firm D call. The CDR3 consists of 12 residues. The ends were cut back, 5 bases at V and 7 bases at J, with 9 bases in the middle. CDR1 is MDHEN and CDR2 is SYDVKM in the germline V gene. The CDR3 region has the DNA TGTGCCAGCAGTGGCGGTCGGCAGCCCCAGCATTTT. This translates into CASSGGRQPQHF. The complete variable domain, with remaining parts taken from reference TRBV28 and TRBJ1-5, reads DVKVTQSSRYLVKRTGEKVFLECVQDMDHENMFWYRQDPGLGLRLIYFSYDVKMKEKGDIPEGYSVSREKKERFSLILESASTNQTSMYLCASSGGRQPQHFGDGTRLSIL.

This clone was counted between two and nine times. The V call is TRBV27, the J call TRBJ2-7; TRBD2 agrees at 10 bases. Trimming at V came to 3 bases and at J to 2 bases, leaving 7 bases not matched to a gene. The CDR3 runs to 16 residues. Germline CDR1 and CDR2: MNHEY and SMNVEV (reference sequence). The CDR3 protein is CASSFLAGELTYEQYF. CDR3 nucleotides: TGTGCCAGCAGTTTCCTAGCGGGGGAACTAACCTACGAGCAGTACTTC.

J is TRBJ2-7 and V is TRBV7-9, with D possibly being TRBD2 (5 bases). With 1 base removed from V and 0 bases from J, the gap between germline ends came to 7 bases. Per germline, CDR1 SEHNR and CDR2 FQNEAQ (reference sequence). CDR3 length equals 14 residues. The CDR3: CASSLGGNSYEQYF. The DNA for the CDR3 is TGTGCCAGCAGCTTAGGAGGGAACTCCTACGAGCAGTACTTC.

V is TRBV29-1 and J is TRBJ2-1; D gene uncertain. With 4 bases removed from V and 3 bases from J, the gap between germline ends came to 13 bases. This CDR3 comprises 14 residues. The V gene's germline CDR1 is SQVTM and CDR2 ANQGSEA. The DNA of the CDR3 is TGCAGCGTTGGGGCCCAGGCCCTCTACAATGAGCAGTTCTTC. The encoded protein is CSVGAQALYNEQFF.

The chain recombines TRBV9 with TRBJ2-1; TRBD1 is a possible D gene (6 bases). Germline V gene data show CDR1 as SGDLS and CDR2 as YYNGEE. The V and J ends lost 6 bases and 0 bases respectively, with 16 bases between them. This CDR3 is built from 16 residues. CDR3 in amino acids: CASNPLRGSSYNEQFF. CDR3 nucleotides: TGTGCCAGCAACCCCTTAAGGGGGAGCTCCTACAATGAGCAGTTCTTC.

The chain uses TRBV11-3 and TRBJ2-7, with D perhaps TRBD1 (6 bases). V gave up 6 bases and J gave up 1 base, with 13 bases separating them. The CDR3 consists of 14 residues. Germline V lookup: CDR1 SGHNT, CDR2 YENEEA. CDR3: CASRNRVGSYEQYF. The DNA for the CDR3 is TGTGCCAGCAGAAACAGGGTGGGGTCCTACGAGCAGTACTTC.